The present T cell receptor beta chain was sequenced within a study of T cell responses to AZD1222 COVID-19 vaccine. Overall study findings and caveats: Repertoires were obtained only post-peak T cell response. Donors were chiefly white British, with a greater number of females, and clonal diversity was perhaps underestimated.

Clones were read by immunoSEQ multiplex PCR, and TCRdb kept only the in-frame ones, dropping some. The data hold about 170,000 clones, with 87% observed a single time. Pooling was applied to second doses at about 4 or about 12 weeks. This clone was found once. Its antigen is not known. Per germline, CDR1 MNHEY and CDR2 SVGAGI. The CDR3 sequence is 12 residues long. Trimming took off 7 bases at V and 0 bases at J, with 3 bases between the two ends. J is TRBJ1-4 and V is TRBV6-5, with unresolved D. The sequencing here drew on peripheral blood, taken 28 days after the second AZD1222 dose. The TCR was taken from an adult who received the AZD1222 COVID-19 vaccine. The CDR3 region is CASTTTNEKLFF. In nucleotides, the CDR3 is TGTGCCAGCACGACAACTAATGAAAAACTGTTTTTT.